The rows below give T cell receptor beta chains drawn from one sample of a study of shared clonotypes between healthy human individuals. The repertoire was sequenced with immunoSEQ multiplex PCR; TCRdb's copy has only in-frame clones and lacks some. Of more than 2 million clones listed, 80% to 95% were seen once; the top ten hold more than 1.5%. Sequencing was carried out using naive CD8+ T cells from PBMCs. The source is a man younger than 30 in good health. Some clones in this sample may be carry-over from other donors' samples. Each CDR3 is given with its conserved first and last residue. D genes are given only for firm matches. Rows may omit the clone size; those that give it use once, few, many or a size class.

j_call clone_size v_call d_call cdr3_aa cdr3_nt
TRBJ1-2 - TRBV7-9 - CASSLEYGRNNYGYTF TGTGCCAGCAGCTTAGAGTACGGGCGTAATAACTATGGCTACACCTTC
TRBJ1-2 - TRBV27 - CASSSSWGGAEGYTF TGTGCCAGCAGTTCCTCCTGGGGGGGGGCGGAGGGCTACACCTTC
TRBJ2-3 - TRBV19 - CASTGRKGTDTQYF TGTGCCAGTACGGGCCGAAAGGGCACAGATACGCAGTATTTT
TRBJ2-1 - TRBV5-1 TRBD2 CASSLYRREVSYNEQFF TGCGCCAGCAGCTTGTACAGGCGGGAGGTTTCCTACAATGAGCAGTTCTTC
TRBJ2-7 - TRBV10-1 - CATCTYSYEQYF TGCGCCACCTGCACGTACTCCTACGAGCAGTACTTC
TRBJ1-1 - TRBV15 - CATIGLLNTEAFF TGTGCCACCATAGGCCTTTTGAACACTGAAGCTTTCTTT
TRBJ2-3 once TRBV11-3 - CASSLGGGPLGTDTQYF TGTGCCAGCAGCTTAGGCGGGGGCCCATTGGGCACAGATACGCAGTATTTT
TRBJ2-1 once TRBV5-4 - CASSSPGVGDNEQFF TGTGCCAGCAGCTCCCCGGGAGTAGGAGACAATGAGCAGTTCTTC
TRBJ2-1 - TRBV10-3 TRBD2 CAITQGGSGPTRLNEQFF TGTGCCATCACCCAGGGCGGTAGCGGGCCTACCCGGTTAAATGAGCAGTTCTTC
TRBJ2-7 - TRBV27 TRBD1 CASRPGGQGHYEQYF TGTGCCAGCAGGCCCGGGGGACAGGGACACTACGAGCAGTACTTC
TRBJ2-1 - TRBV11-2 TRBD2 CASSSKVSSGRVDEQFF TGTGCCAGCAGCTCCAAAGTCTCTAGCGGGAGGGTGGATGAGCAGTTCTTC
TRBJ2-3 - TRBV25-1 TRBD2 CASSEGAGGADTQYF TGTGCCAGCAGTGAAGGAGCGGGAGGCGCAGATACGCAGTATTTT
TRBJ2-7 - TRBV4-1 TRBD1 CASSYAGTGAGQYF TGCGCCAGCAGCTACGCCGGGACAGGCGCCGGGCAGTACTTC
TRBJ2-7 - TRBV14 - CASSHTLLSEQYF TGTGCCAGCAGCCACACCCTTTTATCCGAGCAGTACTTC
TRBJ2-6 - TRBV4-3 - CASSQVEGFGANVLTF TGCGCCAGCAGCCAAGTAGAGGGGTTTGGGGCCAACGTCCTGACTTTC
TRBJ2-1 - TRBV7-9 TRBD2 CASSVAGTSNRDEQFF TGTGCCAGCAGCGTAGCCGGGACTAGCAATCGTGATGAGCAGTTCTTC
TRBJ2-7 few TRBV10-1 TRBD1 CASSPTGDGHEQYF TGCGCCAGCAGCCCTACAGGGGACGGCCACGAGCAGTACTTC
TRBJ1-2 - TRBV19 - CASSLTANYGYTF TGTGCCAGTAGTTTGACAGCTAACTATGGCTACACCTTC
TRBJ2-7 - TRBV5-6 - CASSFDSGYEQYF TGTGCCAGCAGCTTTGACAGCGGGTACGAGCAGTACTTC
TRBJ2-7 - TRBV15 - CATSRAAGPYEQYF TGTGCCACCAGCAGAGCTGCAGGGCCTTACGAGCAGTACTTC
TRBJ1-1 - TRBV9 - CASSPTGGRRTEAFF TGTGCCAGCAGCCCCACAGGCGGGAGGCGCACTGAAGCTTTCTTT
TRBJ2-7 - TRBV4-3 - CASSQDFRMSDEQYF TGCGCCAGCAGCCAAGATTTTAGAATGTCGGACGAGCAGTACTTC
TRBJ2-3 - TRBV11-2 - CASSLAGFRAPTDTQYF TGTGCCAGCAGCTTAGCAGGGTTCCGGGCTCCGACAGATACGCAGTATTTT
TRBJ1-1 - TRBV29-1 - CSVGAENTEAFF TGCAGCGTTGGGGCCGAGAACACTGAAGCTTTCTTT
TRBJ1-2 once TRBV5-6 - CASSQGRGGNGYTF TGTGCCAGCAGCCAGGGACGTGGGGGAAATGGCTACACCTTC
TRBJ2-1 - TRBV2 - CASSDPREGYEQFF TGTGCCAGCAGCGACCCGCGGGAAGGCTATGAGCAGTTCTTC
TRBJ1-4 - TRBV4-3 - CASSHNRDYNEKLFF TGCGCCAGCAGCCACAATCGAGATTATAATGAAAAACTGTTTTTT
TRBJ1-4 - TRBV4-3 TRBD1 CASSQEQGAVTNEKLFF TGCGCCAGCAGCCAAGAACAGGGGGCGGTTACTAATGAAAAACTGTTTTTT
TRBJ2-1 - TRBV7-3 - CASSFTSSYEQFF TGTGCCAGCAGCTTCACTAGCAGTTATGAGCAGTTCTTC
TRBJ1-1 few TRBV19 - CASGPGDTEAFF TGTGCCAGCGGCCCGGGGGACACTGAAGCTTTCTTT
TRBJ2-7 - TRBV6-1 - CASSSRGSSYEQYF TGTGCCAGCTCATCCCGGGGCAGCTCCTACGAGCAGTACTTC
TRBJ1-2 once TRBV15 - CATSNFGTLTAFNYGYTF TGTGCCACCAGCAATTTCGGTACACTTACAGCTTTTAACTATGGCTACACCTTC
TRBJ2-7 - TRBV27 TRBD1 CASSTRRDRGPPYEQYF TGTGCCAGCAGTACCCGCCGGGACAGGGGGCCTCCCTACGAGCAGTACTTC
TRBJ2-7 - TRBV6-6 TRBD1 CATGDRRNYEQYF TGTGCCACAGGGGACAGGCGGAATTACGAGCAGTACTTC
TRBJ1-5 - TRBV27 - CASSEEGLYSSQPQHF TGTGCCAGCAGCGAGGAGGGACTCTACAGCTCCCAGCCCCAGCATTTT
TRBJ1-1 - TRBV10-2 - CATGRRNTEAFF TGCGCCACCGGACGGAGGAACACTGAAGCTTTCTTT
TRBJ2-7 - TRBV29-1 - CSVEVPLSDSRDFSYEQYF TGCAGCGTTGAAGTGCCCCTCTCCGACTCGCGGGACTTCTCCTACGAGCAGTACTTC
TRBJ1-2 - TRBV27 - CASSERSTGWHGYTF TGTGCCAGCAGCGAGCGGTCGACAGGCTGGCATGGCTACACCTTC
TRBJ2-3 - TRBV11-2 - CASSLVFGRTSTDTQYF TGTGCCAGCAGCTTAGTTTTCGGCAGAACAAGCACAGATACGCAGTATTTT
TRBJ2-4 - TRBV7-8 - CASSFGEARATELRYIQYF TGTGCCAGCAGCTTCGGGGAAGCTAGGGCAACGGAGCTTAGGTACATTCAGTACTTC